Described below is a single T cell receptor (beta chain) sequence and its context. Its antigen is not identified. Trimming removed 2 bases from V and 5 bases from J, with 5 bases in between. The CDR3 is 12 amino acids. Germline CDR1 is LNHDA and CDR2 is SQIVND (reference sequence). Using immunoSEQ multiplex PCR, the repertoire was profiled, and TCRdb retains in-frame clones only, with some absent. The table has under 100,000 clones, under 90% seen once. This record belongs to a study of OX40 agonist ivuxolimab in advanced cancers. On the study more broadly: The dose-escalation cohort was over 65% male, with a mean age of approximately 62 years, ranging roughly 20 to 80.

Study results and caveats: Blood T cells, both CD4+ and CD8+, expanded clonally by week 6 at 0.1 to 3.0 mg/kg. The average count of expanded clones was higher among CD8+ T cells than among CD4+.

This receptor was taken from an adult with an advanced solid tumor such as melanoma, head and neck, liver or kidney cancer. This specimen consisted of CD4+ or CD8+ T cells sorted from blood, obtained in a trial of the OX40 agonist ivuxolimab. V and J are TRBV19 and TRBJ2-3; D is unclear. The CDR3 coding sequence is TGTGCCAGTAGTATATCAAAAGATACGCAGTATTTT. This encodes CASSISKDTQYF.